The 6 T cell receptor beta chains reported below all come from one sample, sequenced in a study of blood T cell repertoires in COVID-19. TCRdb keeps only in-frame clones here, not all; method: immunoSEQ multiplex PCR. The table lists more than 150,000 clones, about 93% of them singletons. The sample was peripheral blood. All receptors come from a man aged 25-40 years with COVID-19, enrolled during active disease.

This rearrangement joins TRBV18 to TRBJ2-2, with 7 positions matching TRBD2. The CDR3 runs to 16 residues. V lost 3 bases and J lost 6; bases outside the gene matches: 10. Germline V gives CDR1 KGHSH, CDR2 LQKENI. CDR3 bases: TGTGCCAGCTCACCCGCGGGAGATCTTTTGGCCGGGGAGCTGTTTTTT. Translation gives CASSPAGDLLAGELFF.

The chain has TRBV29-1 and TRBJ2-1; D is unclear. The CDR3 has 13 residues. Trimming removed 4 bases from V and 4 bases from J, with 11 bases in between. Germline CDR1 and CDR2: SQVTM and ANQGSEA. For the CDR3, the DNA is TGCAGCGTTGTTCCGGAGTCATACAATGAGCAGTTCTTC. It yields the protein CSVVPESYNEQFF.

The chain is built from TRBV18 and TRBJ1-6; D perhaps matches TRBD1 (5 bases). The length of the CDR3 is 15 residues. V was pared by 5 bases and J by 8 bases, with 16 bases between. Looked up from germline, CDR1 is KGHSH and CDR2 is LQKENI. The CDR3: CASSAGHVEDSPLHF. The CDR3 DNA is TGTGCCAGCTCAGCTGGACACGTAGAAGATTCACCCCTCCACTTT. The full variable domain, with the rest looked up from reference TRBV18 and TRBJ1-6, is NAGVMQNPRHLVRRRGQEARLRCSPMKGHSHVYWYRQLPEEGLKFMVYLQKENIIDESGMPKERFSAEFPKEGPSILRIQQVVRGDSAAYFCASSAGHVEDSPLHFGNGTRLTVT.

V is TRBV4-1 and J is TRBJ1-5, with D maybe TRBD1 (5 bases). Germline values: CDR1 MGHRA, CDR2 YSYEKL. The V end lost 3 bases, the J end lost 1 base, and 19 bases lay between the germline ends. The CDR3 covers 18 residues. The CDR3 nucleotides read TGCGCCAGCAGCCAGTCTCCACTGGGGGGGGACAGCAATCAGCCCCAGCATTTT. Residues: CASSQSPLGGDSNQPQHF.

The chain links TRBV13 to TRBJ1-4, with 10 bases that match TRBD1. This CDR3 is built from 16 residues. V lost 5 bases to trimming and J lost 5 bases; unmatched junction nucleotides: 8. Per germline, CDR1 PRHDT and CDR2 FYEKMQ (reference sequence). The DNA for the CDR3 is TGTGCCAGCAGCGCCGACAGGGGGCTTAACAATGAAAAACTGTTTTTT. As protein: CASSADRGLNNEKLFF.

The rearrangement links TRBV11-1 to TRBJ1-5; D call uncertain. The germline V and J ends were trimmed by 0 bases and 7 bases, with 7 bases remaining between them. The CDR3 is 13 residues long. Germline V gene lookup returns CDR1 SGHAT and CDR2 FQDESV (reference sequence). The CDR3 here is CASSLARGQPQHF. The CDR3 coding sequence is TGTGCCAGCAGCTTAGCGCGGGGACAGCCCCAGCATTTT.